This TCR beta chain was observed in a study of cytomegalovirus exposure and HLA in healthy donors. Trimming pared 2 bases from V and 3 bases from J, leaving 11 bases between. Per germline, CDR1 SGHVS and CDR2 FNYEAQ. This CDR3 contains 14 residues. It was with 60 Vbeta and 13 Jbeta primers that the PCR ran. TCRdb's copy holds only in-frame clones and misses some; the assay was immunoSEQ multiplex PCR. This table holds 95,000 to 150,000 clones, approximately 65% found once. In regard to this clone: The antigen is unknown.

Study findings and constraints: In a later analysis, several top co-occurrence clusters appeared linked to parvovirus B19, influenza, CMV and Epstein-Barr virus. Immune exposure information available was restricted to CMV serostatus. Rarity marked most TCR sequences, yet some public TCRs occurred in many donors. Under in vitro conditions, three CMV-associated chains were confirmed as specific for CMV antigens.

This receptor was identified in a man aged 18 to 29 in good health and CMV-seronegative. This chain connects TRBV7-6 to TRBJ2-7; unclear D gene. Specimen: PBMCs. CDR3 bases: TGTGCCAGCAGCTTATCGGTGGGCTTCTACGAGCAGTACTTC. Its protein is CASSLSVGFYEQYF.